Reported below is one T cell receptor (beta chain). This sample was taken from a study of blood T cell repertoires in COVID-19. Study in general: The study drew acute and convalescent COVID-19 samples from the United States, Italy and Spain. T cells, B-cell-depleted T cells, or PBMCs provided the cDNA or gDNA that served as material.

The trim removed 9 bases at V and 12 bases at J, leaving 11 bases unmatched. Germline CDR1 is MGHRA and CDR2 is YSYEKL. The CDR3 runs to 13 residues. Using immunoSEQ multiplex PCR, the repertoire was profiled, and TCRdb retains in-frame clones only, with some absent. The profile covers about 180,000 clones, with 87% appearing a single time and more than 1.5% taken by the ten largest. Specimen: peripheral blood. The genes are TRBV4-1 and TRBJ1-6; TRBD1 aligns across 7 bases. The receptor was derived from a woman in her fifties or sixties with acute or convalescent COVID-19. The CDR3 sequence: CARTRQGEGPLHF. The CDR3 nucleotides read TGCGCCAGGACAAGACAGGGAGAAGGACCCCTCCACTTT.